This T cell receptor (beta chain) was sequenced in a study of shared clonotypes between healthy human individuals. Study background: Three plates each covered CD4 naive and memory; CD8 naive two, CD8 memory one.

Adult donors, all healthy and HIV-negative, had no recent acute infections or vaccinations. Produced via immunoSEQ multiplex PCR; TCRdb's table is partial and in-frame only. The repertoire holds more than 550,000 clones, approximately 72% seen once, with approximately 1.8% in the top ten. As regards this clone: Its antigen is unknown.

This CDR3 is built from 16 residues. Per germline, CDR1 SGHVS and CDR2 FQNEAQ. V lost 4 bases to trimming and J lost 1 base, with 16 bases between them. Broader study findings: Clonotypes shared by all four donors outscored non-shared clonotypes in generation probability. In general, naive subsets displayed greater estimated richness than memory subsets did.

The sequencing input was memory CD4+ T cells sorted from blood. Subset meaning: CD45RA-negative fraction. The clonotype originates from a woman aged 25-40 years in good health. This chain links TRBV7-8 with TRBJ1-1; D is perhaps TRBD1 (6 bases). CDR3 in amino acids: CASSYRQVSANTEAFF. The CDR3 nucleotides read TGTGCCAGCAGCTACCGACAGGTGTCCGCGAACACTGAAGCTTTCTTT.